Below, one T cell receptor (beta chain) is given with its context. Its antigen remains unknown. This sample stems from a study of shared clonotypes between healthy human individuals. Turning to the study itself: Every donor yielded three CD4 naive, three CD4 memory, two CD8 naive and one CD8 memory plate. Overall study results and limits: The study found roughly 5.3% of naive CD4 clonotypes shared across a few donors.

Replicate PCRs run on sorted subsets employed around 200 ng DNA, approximately 30,000 T cell genomes. Produced via immunoSEQ multiplex PCR; TCRdb's table is partial and in-frame only. The profile shows approximately 2,200,000 clones, around 93% of them singletons. Naive CD8 cells were CD45RO-negative, positively selected for CCR7, excluding terminally differentiated effector memory CD45RA+ cells. The CDR3 extends over 15 amino acids. V lost 4 bases, J lost 0 bases, and 12 bases lay in between. Looked up from germline, CDR1 is LNHDA and CDR2 is SQIVND (reference sequence). Sequenced input: naive CD8+ T cells from PBMCs. The source is a man aged 18 to 30 in good health. Some clones in this sample may be carry-over from other donors' samples. The chain employs TRBV19 and TRBJ1-1; no reliable D call. CDR3 sequence reads: CASSTHRTVNTEAFF. The CDR3 DNA sequence: TGTGCCAGTAGTACTCACCGGACGGTGAACACTGAAGCTTTCTTT.